This entry lists 13 T cell receptor beta chains sequenced from one sample in a study of cytomegalovirus exposure and HLA in healthy donors. Researchers ran the PCR with 60 Vbeta and 13 Jbeta primers. TCRdb's copy holds only in-frame clones and misses some; the assay was immunoSEQ multiplex PCR. The sample consists of around 100,000 clones, roughly 70% of them appearing once. Material for sequencing was PBMCs. The receptors come from a woman in her twenties or thirties in good health and CMV-seronegative.

V usage is TRBV2 and J usage is TRBJ1-2, with D unresolved. V was cut by 9 bases and J by 1 base, with 12 bases left in between. Germline loops: CDR1 SNHLY, CDR2 FYNNEI. The CDR3 is 13 amino acids. Here the CDR3 reads CARRGWGNYGYTF. The DNA of the CDR3 is TGTGCCAGACGGGGTTGGGGTAACTATGGCTACACCTTC.

The gene calls are TRBV7-9 and TRBJ1-2; D is perhaps TRBD1 (5 bases). In germline, CDR1 is SEHNR, CDR2 FQNEAQ (reference sequence). The CDR3 loop spans 14 amino acids. V lost 5 bases and J lost 0, with 10 bases in between. The CDR3 sequence is CASSQGVTNYGYTF. The CDR3 bases are TGTGCCAGCAGCCAAGGGGTTACTAACTATGGCTACACCTTC. Based on the CDR3 plus reference TRBV7-9 and TRBJ1-2, the full variable domain is DTGVSQNPRHKITKRGQNVTFRCDPISEHNRLYWYRQTLGQGPEFLTYFQNEAQLEKSRLLSDRFSAERPKGSFSTLEIQRTEQGDSAMYLCASSQGVTNYGYTFGSGTRLTVV.

This clone was observed a single time. This sequence joins TRBV19 and TRBJ2-3, with D possibly TRBD1 on 5 matching bases. The germline V gene encodes CDR1 LNHDA and CDR2 SQIVND (reference sequence). Trimming took off 3 bases at V and 3 bases at J, with 13 bases between the two ends. The CDR3 extends over 15 amino acids. CDR3 bases: TGTGCCAGTAGTATCCCCGGCAGGGTAACAGATACGCAGTATTTT. Encoded protein: CASSIPGRVTDTQYF.

This clone was counted between two and nine times. V gene TRBV4-2 combines with J gene TRBJ1-1; D unresolved. Germline CDR1 LGHNA, CDR2 YNFKEQ. This CDR3 is built from 15 residues. Trimming shortened V by 4 bases and J by 1 base, and 13 bases separated the two germline ends. The CDR3: CASSPKGEENTEAFF. In DNA form, the CDR3 reads TGTGCCAGCAGCCCCAAAGGAGAGGAGAACACTGAAGCTTTCTTT.

The chain has TRBV19 and TRBJ1-6; possible D gene TRBD1, 5 bases. V lost 5 bases, J lost 7 bases, and 6 bases lay in between. This CDR3 contains 12 residues. Germline V CDR1 and CDR2: LNHDA, SQIVND (reference sequence). CDR3 residues: CASSRQNSPLHF. The CDR3 DNA reads TGTGCCAGTAGTCGACAGAATTCACCCCTCCACTTT.

The chain employs TRBV14 and TRBJ1-1, with D maybe TRBD1 (5 bases). The CDR3 contains 13 residues. The germline V gene encodes CDR1 SGHDN and CDR2 FVKESK. Deletions cut 3 bases from V and 4 bases from J, with 9 bases between. CDR3 loop: CASSQEGATEAFF. The CDR3 DNA reads as TGTGCCAGCAGCCAGGAAGGGGCCACTGAAGCTTTCTTT.

In this sample, this clone turned up a few times. The chain carries TRBV7-9 and TRBJ1-1; D perhaps matches TRBD1 (5 bases). Germline-derived CDR1 and CDR2 are SEHNR and FQNEAQ (reference sequence). The CDR3 runs to 14 residues. The V gene lost 4 bases and the J gene lost 6 bases, with 15 bases spanning the gap. The CDR3 nucleotides are TGTGCCAGCAGCTGGGGTCAGGGCAACCCTGAAGCTTTCTTT. Amino acid sequence: CASSWGQGNPEAFF.

The chain joins TRBV30 to TRBJ2-5; D is perhaps TRBD2 (6 bases). The V gene's germline CDR1 is GTSNPN and CDR2 SVGIG (reference sequence). This CDR3 has 13 amino acids. V lost 0 bases to trimming and J lost 11 bases, with 16 bases between them. For the CDR3, the DNA is TGTGCCTGGAGTGTACGCGGGGCTGGGGAGCAGTACTTC. Amino acid sequence: CAWSVRGAGEQYF.

This clone came up a few times. V is TRBV6-5 and J is TRBJ1-1, with 7 bases that match TRBD1. The CDR3 runs to 15 residues. V lost 8 bases, J lost 3 bases, and 12 bases stayed unmatched. Germline CDR1 reads MNHEY; CDR2 reads SVGAGI. This chain's CDR3 is CASSGQWGVDTEAFF. As DNA, the CDR3 is TGTGCCAGCTCGGGACAGTGGGGGGTAGACACTGAAGCTTTCTTT.

This clone was recorded a few times. The gene calls are TRBV19 and TRBJ1-1; TRBD1 agrees at 10 bases. Germline CDR1 is LNHDA and CDR2 is SQIVND (reference sequence). Trimming removed 4 bases from V and 4 bases from J; junction bases left unmatched: 6. The length of the CDR3 is 15 residues. In DNA, the CDR3 is TGTGCCAGTAGTACCCGGGACAGGGGATTCACTGAAGCTTTCTTT. It yields the protein CASSTRDRGFTEAFF.

This clone has just a few counts. The chain links TRBV6-5 to TRBJ2-2; TRBD2 is a possible D gene (6 bases). Germline CDR1 reads MNHEY; CDR2 reads SVGAGI. The CDR3 is made up of 13 amino acids. Trimming stripped 7 bases from V and 2 bases from J, with 8 bases between. For the CDR3, the DNA is TGTGCCAGCATGGGGACTAACACCGGGGAGCTGTTTTTT. Translated, it gives CASMGTNTGELFF.

This chain uses TRBV6-5 with TRBJ1-2; TRBD1 agrees at 8 bases. After removal of 4 bases from V and 8 bases from J, the junction contained 12 bases not matched to a gene. The CDR3 has 15 residues. The germline gives CDR1 MNHEY, CDR2 SVGAGI. The chain's CDR3 is CASSLPGGDPLGYTF. In DNA form, the CDR3 reads TGTGCCAGCAGTTTGCCAGGGGGCGATCCCCTAGGCTACACCTTC.

The CDR3 loop is CASSLVNRTGGLLKSYEQYF. The CDR3 DNA reads as TGTGCCAGCAGCTTAGTTAATCGGACAGGGGGCCTCTTAAAATCCTACGAGCAGTACTTC. This chain links TRBV7-6 with TRBJ2-7; 11 positions match TRBD1. Trimming cost V 1 base and J 1 base; bases outside gene matches: 15. The CDR3 loop spans 20 amino acids. Germline CDR1 SGHVS, CDR2 FNYEAQ.